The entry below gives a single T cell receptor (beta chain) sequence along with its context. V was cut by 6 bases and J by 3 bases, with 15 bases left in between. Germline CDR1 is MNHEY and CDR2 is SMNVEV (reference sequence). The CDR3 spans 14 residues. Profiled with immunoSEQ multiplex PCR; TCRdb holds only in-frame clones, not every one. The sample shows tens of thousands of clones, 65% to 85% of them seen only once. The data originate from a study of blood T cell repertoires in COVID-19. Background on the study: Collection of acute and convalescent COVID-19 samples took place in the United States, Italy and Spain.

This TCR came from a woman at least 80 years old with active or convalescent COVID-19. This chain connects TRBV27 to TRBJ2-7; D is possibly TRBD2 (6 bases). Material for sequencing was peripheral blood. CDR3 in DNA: TGTGCCAGCAGCCAGGGACTTCTTGTCTACGAGCAGTACTTC. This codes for CASSQGLLVYEQYF.